The clone carrying this T cell receptor (beta chain) was counted only a few times. Trimming at V came to 5 bases and at J to 4 bases, leaving 7 bases not matched to a gene. Germline V gene sequence: CDR1 DFQATT, CDR2 SNEGSKA (reference sequence). The length of the CDR3 is 13 residues. As it was prepared, the TCRbeta library received unique molecular identifiers. TCRdb used MiXCR to reprocess the PCR reads, holding one entry per CDR3 protein. The sample consists of about 350,000 distinct CDR3 sequences, more than 10% of them appearing once. These data are taken from a study of T-cell reconstitution after alpha-beta-depleted transplantation in children.

The chain links TRBV20-1 to TRBJ2-7; 8 bases are shared with TRBD1. The specimen comprised PBMCs, sampled from the stem cell graft. The TCR originated in a human donor who donated a stem cell graft to a child with Fanconi anemia. The CDR3 DNA sequence: TGCAGTGCTGCCGAGACAGGGGTGTACGAGCAGTACTTC. It yields the protein CSAAETGVYEQYF.